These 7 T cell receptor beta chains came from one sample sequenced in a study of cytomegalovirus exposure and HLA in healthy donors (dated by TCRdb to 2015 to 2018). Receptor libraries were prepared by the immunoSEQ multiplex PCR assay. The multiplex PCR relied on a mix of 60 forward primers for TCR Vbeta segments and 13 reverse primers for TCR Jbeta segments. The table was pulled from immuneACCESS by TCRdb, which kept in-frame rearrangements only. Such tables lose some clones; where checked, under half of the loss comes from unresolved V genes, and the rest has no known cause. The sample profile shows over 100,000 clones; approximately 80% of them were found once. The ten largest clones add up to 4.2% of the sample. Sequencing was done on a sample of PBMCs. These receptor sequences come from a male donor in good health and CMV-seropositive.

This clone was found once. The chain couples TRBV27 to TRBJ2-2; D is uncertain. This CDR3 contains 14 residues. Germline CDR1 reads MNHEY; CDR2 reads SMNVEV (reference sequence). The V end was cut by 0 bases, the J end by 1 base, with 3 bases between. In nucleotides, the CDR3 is TGTGCCAGCAGTTTATCTCAGAACACCGGGGAGCTGTTTTTT. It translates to CASSLSQNTGELFF.

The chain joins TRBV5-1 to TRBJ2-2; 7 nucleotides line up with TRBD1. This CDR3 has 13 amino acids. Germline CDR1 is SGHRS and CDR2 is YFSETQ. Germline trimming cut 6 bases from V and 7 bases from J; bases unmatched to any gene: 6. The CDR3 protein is CASNTPGGGELFF. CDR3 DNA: TGCGCCAGCAACACGCCAGGGGGCGGGGAGCTGTTTTTT.

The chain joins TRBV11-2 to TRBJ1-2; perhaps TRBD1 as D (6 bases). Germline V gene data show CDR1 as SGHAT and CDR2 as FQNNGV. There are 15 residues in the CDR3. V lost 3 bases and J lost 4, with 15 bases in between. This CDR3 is CASSFPPPGAYGYTF. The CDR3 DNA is TGTGCCAGCAGCTTTCCCCCCCCAGGGGCCTATGGCTACACCTTC.

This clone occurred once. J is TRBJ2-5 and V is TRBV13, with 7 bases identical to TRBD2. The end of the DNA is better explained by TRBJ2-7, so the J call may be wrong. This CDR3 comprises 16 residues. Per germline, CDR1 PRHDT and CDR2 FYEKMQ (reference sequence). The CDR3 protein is CASSLRDSGSSYEQYF. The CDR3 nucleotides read TGTGCCAGCAGCTTACGGGATAGCGGGTCCTCCTACGAGCAGTACTTC.

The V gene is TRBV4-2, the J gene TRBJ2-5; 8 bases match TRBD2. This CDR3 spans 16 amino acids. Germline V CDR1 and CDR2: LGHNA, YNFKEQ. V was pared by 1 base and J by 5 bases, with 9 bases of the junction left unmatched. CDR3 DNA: TGTGCCAGCAGCCAAGTTGGAGCGGGAGAAGGTGAGACCCAGTACTTC. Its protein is CASSQVGAGEGETQYF.

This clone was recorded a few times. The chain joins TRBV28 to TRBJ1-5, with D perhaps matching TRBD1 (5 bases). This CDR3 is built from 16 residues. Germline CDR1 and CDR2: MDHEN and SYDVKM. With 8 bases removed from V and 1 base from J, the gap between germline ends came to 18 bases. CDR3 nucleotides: TGTGCCAGCGCCGCACTCGGACATCCAAGCAATCAGCCCCAGCATTTT. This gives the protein CASAALGHPSNQPQHF.

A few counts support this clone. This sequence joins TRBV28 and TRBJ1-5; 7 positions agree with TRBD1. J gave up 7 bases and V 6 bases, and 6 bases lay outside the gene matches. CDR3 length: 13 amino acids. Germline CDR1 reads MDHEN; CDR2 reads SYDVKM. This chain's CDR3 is CASSTGVRQPQHF. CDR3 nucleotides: TGTGCCAGCAGCACAGGGGTCAGGCAGCCCCAGCATTTT. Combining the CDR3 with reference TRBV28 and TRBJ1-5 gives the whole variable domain DVKVTQSSRYLVKRTGEKVFLECVQDMDHENMFWYRQDPGLGLRLIYFSYDVKMKEKGDIPEGYSVSREKKERFSLILESASTNQTSMYLCASSTGVRQPQHFGDGTRLSIL.